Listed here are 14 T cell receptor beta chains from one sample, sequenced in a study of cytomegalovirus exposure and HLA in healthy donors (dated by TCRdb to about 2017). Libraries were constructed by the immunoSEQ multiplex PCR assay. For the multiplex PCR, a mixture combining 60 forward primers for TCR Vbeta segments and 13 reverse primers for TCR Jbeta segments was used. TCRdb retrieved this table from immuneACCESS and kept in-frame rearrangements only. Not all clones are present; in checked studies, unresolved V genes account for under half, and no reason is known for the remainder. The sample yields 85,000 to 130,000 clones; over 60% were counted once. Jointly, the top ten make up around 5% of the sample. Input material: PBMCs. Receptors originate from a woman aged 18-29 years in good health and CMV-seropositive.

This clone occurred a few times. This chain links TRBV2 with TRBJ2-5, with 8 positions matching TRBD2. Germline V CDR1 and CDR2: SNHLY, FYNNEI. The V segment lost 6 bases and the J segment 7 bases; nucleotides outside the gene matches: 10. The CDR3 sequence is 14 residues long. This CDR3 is CASRTSGLEGTQYF. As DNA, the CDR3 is TGTGCCAGCAGAACGTCGGGACTAGAAGGGACCCAGTACTTC.

CDR3 in amino acids: CASIPGLRTDTQYF. The CDR3 bases are TGTGCCAGCATACCGGGACTGCGCACAGATACGCAGTATTTT. The chain has TRBV6-6 and TRBJ2-3; weak D call: TRBD2 (6 bases). V lost 7 bases and J lost 1, with 12 bases in between. The CDR3 is 14 amino acids. The germline V gene has CDR1 MNHNY and CDR2 SVGAGI (reference sequence).

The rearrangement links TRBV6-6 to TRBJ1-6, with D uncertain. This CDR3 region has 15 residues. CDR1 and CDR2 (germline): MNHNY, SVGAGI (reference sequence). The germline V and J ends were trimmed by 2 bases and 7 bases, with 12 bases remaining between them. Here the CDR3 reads CASSYPIGGNSPLHF. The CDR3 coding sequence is TGTGCCAGCAGTTACCCAATTGGCGGCAATTCACCCCTCCACTTT.

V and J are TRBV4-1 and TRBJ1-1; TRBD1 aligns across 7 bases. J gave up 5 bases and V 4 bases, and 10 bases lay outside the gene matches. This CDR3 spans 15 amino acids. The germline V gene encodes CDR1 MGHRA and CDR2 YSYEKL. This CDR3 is CASSRSTGLGTEAFF. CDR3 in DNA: TGCGCCAGCAGCCGATCGACAGGGCTGGGGACTGAAGCTTTCTTT.

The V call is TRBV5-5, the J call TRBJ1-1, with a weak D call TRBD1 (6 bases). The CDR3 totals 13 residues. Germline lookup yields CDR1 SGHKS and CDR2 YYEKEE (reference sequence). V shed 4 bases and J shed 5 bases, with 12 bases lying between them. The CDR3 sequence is CASSLDSPTEAFF. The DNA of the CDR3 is TGTGCCAGCAGCCTGGACAGTCCGACTGAAGCTTTCTTT.

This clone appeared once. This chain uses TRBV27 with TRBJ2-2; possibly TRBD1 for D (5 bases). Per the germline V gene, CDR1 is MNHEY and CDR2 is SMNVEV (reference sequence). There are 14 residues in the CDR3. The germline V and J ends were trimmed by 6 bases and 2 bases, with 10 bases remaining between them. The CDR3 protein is CASSRTGNTGELFF. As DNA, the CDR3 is TGTGCCAGCAGCAGAACAGGAAACACCGGGGAGCTGTTTTTT.

CDR3 DNA: TGTGCCAGCAGCTTAATAGGGACACTCTACGAGCAGTACTTC. The encoded protein is CASSLIGTLYEQYF. The chain employs TRBV7-3 and TRBJ2-7; tentative D call: TRBD1 (6 bases). The CDR3 length is 14 residues. The germline V gene encodes CDR1 SGHTA and CDR2 FQGTGA. Between the trimmed V and J ends, which lost 1 base and 3 bases, there was a span of 10 bases.

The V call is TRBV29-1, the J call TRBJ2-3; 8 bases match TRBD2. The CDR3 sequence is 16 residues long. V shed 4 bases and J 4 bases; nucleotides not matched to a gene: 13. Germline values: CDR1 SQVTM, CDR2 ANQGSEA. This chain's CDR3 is CSVVVAGGSTPDTQYF. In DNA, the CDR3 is TGCAGCGTTGTAGTTGCGGGAGGCTCGACGCCAGATACGCAGTATTTT.

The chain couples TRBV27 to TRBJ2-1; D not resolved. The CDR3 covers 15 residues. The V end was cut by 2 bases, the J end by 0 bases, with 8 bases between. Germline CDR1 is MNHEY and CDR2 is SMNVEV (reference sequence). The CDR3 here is CASSLLGSSYNEQFF. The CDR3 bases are TGTGCCAGCAGTTTACTAGGTAGCTCCTACAATGAGCAGTTCTTC.

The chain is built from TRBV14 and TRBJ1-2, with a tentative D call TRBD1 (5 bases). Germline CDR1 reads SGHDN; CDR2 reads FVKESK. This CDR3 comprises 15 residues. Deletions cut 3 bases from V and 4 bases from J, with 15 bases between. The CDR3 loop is CASSQSGGSVYGYTF. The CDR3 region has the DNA TGTGCCAGCAGCCAGAGCGGGGGGAGCGTCTATGGCTACACCTTC.

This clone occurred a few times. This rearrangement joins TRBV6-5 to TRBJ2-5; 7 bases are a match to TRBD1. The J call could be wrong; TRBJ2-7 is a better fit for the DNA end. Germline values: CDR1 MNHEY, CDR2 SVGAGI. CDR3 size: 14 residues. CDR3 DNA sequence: TGTGCCAGCAGCTCGACAGGGCTCCTCTACGAGCAGTACTTC. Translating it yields CASSSTGLLYEQYF.

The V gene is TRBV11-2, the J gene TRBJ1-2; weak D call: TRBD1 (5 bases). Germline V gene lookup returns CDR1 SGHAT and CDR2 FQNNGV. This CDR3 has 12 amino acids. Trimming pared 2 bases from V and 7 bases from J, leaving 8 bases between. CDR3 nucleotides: TGTGCCAGCAGCTTATCAGGGCCTGGCTACACCTTC. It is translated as CASSLSGPGYTF.

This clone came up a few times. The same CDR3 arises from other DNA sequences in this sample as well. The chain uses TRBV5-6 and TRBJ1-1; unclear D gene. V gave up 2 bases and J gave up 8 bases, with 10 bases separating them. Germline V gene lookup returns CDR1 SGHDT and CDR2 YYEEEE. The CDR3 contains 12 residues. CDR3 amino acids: CASSLGRTEAFF. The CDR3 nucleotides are TGTGCCAGCAGCTTAGGGAGGACCGAAGCTTTCTTT.

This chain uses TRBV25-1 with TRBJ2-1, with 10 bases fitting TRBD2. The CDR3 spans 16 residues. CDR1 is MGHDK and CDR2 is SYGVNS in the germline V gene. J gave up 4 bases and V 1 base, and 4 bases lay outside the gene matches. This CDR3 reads CASSEWAAGGYNEQFF. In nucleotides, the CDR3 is TGTGCCAGCAGTGAATGGGCAGCGGGAGGGTACAATGAGCAGTTCTTC.